Ten or more counts support the clone carrying this T cell receptor beta chain. The library targeted TCRbeta and was prepared with unique molecular identifiers. TCRdb passed the PCR reads through MiXCR, listing each CDR3 protein once. The data contain around 70,000 distinct CDR3 sequences, approximately 10% of them singletons. The record originates from a study of T-cell reconstitution after alpha-beta-depleted transplantation in children. The sample consisted of PBMCs, taken before TCRalphabeta/CD19-depleted stem cell transplant. The clonotype comes from a boy younger than 18 with acute myeloid leukemia, due to receive a stem cell transplant.

For the CDR3, the DNA is TGTGCCAGCAGCTTTCTCAGGGCAGATACGCAGTATTTT. Translating gives CASSFLRADTQYF. The rearrangement links TRBV7-2 to TRBJ2-3; possible D gene TRBD1, 5 bases. Germline loops: CDR1 SGHTA, CDR2 FQGNSA. The germline V and J ends were trimmed by 3 bases and 4 bases, with 8 bases remaining between them. The CDR3 extends over 13 amino acids.